These 18 T cell receptor beta chains were all obtained from the same sample, sequenced in a study of cytomegalovirus exposure and HLA in healthy donors. The primer mix had 60 Vbeta and 13 Jbeta primers. Produced via immunoSEQ multiplex PCR; TCRdb's table is partial and in-frame only. This listing includes approximately 72,000 clones. Sequencing input: PBMCs. Receptors were obtained from a man aged 40-50 years in good health and CMV-seronegative.

The rearrangement joins TRBV28 to TRBJ1-6, with a possible D match to TRBD1 (5 bases). CDR1 is MDHEN and CDR2 is SYDVKM in the germline V gene. This CDR3 is 19 amino acids long. Trimming pared 1 base from V and 4 bases from J, leaving 20 bases between. As DNA, the CDR3 is TGTGCCAGCAGTTTATTAGGGAAAGTTGGGGCTTCTTATAATTCACCCCTCCACTTT. Amino acid sequence: CASSLLGKVGASYNSPLHF.

The CDR3 protein is CASSLGQGNKSPLHF. CDR3 bases: TGCGCCAGCAGCTTGGGACAGGGGAACAAGTCACCCCTCCACTTT. The chain employs TRBV5-1 and TRBJ1-6; TRBD1 matches 8 bases. Germline assignment: CDR1 SGHRS and CDR2 YFSETQ. V was clipped by 0 bases and J by 10 bases; unmatched bases: 6. The CDR3 runs 15 residues.

The V and J genes are TRBV18 and TRBJ1-2; D is unclear. Trimming took off 6 bases at V and 8 bases at J, with 16 bases between the two ends. The germline CDR1 and CDR2 sequences are KGHSH and LQKENI. The CDR3 contains 13 residues. The CDR3 reads CASSDRGSEGYTF. The CDR3 nucleotides are TGTGCCAGCTCCGACCGAGGCTCCGAAGGCTACACCTTC.

The chain couples TRBV7-6 to TRBJ2-5, with D possibly TRBD2 on 7 matching bases. The CDR3 totals 17 residues. In germline, CDR1 is SGHVS, CDR2 FNYEAQ. V was cut by 2 bases and J by 3 bases, with 19 bases left in between. CDR3 in amino acids: CASSLPQGGAGEETQYF. CDR3 nucleotides: TGTGCCAGCAGCTTACCCCAAGGGGGGGCTGGGGAAGAGACCCAGTACTTC.

This chain links TRBV6-6 with TRBJ2-2, with 12 bases lining up with TRBD2. Trimming cost V 6 bases and J 5 bases; bases outside gene matches: 4. Germline values: CDR1 MNHNY, CDR2 SVGAGI (reference sequence). This CDR3 is built from 15 residues. The CDR3 nucleotides read TGTGCCAGCAGGACAGGACTAGCGGGGACCGGGGAGCTGTTTTTT. The encoded protein is CASRTGLAGTGELFF.

The chain links TRBV30 to TRBJ2-1, with D unclear. CDR1 is GTSNPN and CDR2 is SVGIG in the germline V gene (reference sequence). With 3 bases removed from V and 6 bases from J, the gap between germline ends came to 9 bases. The CDR3 is 12 residues long. CDR3 region: CAWRRVFNEQFF. CDR3 nucleotides: TGTGCCTGGAGAAGAGTTTTCAATGAGCAGTTCTTC.

The chain employs TRBV28 and TRBJ1-5; no reliable D call. The CDR3 is made up of 15 amino acids. Germline lookup yields CDR1 MDHEN and CDR2 SYDVKM. V lost 2 bases and J 0 bases, leaving 8 bases between the germline ends. The CDR3 loop is CASSLPDNSNQPQHF. The CDR3 bases are TGTGCCAGCAGTTTACCAGACAATAGCAATCAGCCCCAGCATTTT.

The CDR3 region is CASSLRGQNSPLHF. The CDR3 nucleotides are TGTGCCAGCAGTCTAAGGGGGCAAAATTCACCCCTCCACTTT. The chain employs TRBV27 and TRBJ1-6, with 7 positions matching TRBD1. Germline trimming cut 5 bases from V and 7 bases from J; bases unmatched to any gene: 5. Germline V gives CDR1 MNHEY, CDR2 SMNVEV (reference sequence). This CDR3 is 14 amino acids long.

The V gene is TRBV11-2, the J gene TRBJ2-7, with D possibly matching TRBD2 (6 bases). Germline V gives CDR1 SGHAT, CDR2 FQNNGV. CDR3 length: 14 residues. V lost 3 bases and J 3 bases, leaving 12 bases between the germline ends. The CDR3 region has the DNA TGTGCCAGCAGCTTCAGTTCTAGCGACTACGAGCAGTACTTC. It is translated as CASSFSSSDYEQYF.

CDR3 DNA: TGTGCCAGCAGTAATCGACAGGCGAACACTGAAGCTTTCTTT. Protein: CASSNRQANTEAFF. This chain joins TRBV2 and TRBJ1-1; D perhaps matches TRBD1 (6 bases). The CDR3 contains 14 residues. Trimming took 5 bases from V and 1 from J, leaving 11 bases between them. Germline V gene data show CDR1 as SNHLY and CDR2 as FYNNEI.

CDR3 amino acids: CASSEIQVSSYNEQFF. For the CDR3, the DNA is TGCGCCAGCAGCGAGATCCAGGTGAGCTCCTACAATGAGCAGTTCTTC. V usage is TRBV5-1 and J usage is TRBJ2-1; D uncertain. Germline-derived CDR1 and CDR2 are SGHRS and YFSETQ. The CDR3 is 16 amino acids. The V gene lost 4 bases and the J gene lost 0 bases, with 14 bases spanning the gap.

The chain combines TRBV4-1 with TRBJ1-1; a weak D match, TRBD1 (5 bases). Looked up from germline, CDR1 is MGHRA and CDR2 is YSYEKL. Trimming took off 1 base at V and 0 bases at J, with 9 bases between the two ends. The CDR3 has 15 amino acids. CDR3 DNA sequence: TGCGCCAGCAGCCAAGGGCACAGGATGAACACTGAAGCTTTCTTT. It codes for CASSQGHRMNTEAFF.

In DNA, the CDR3 is TGTGCCAGCGGAGAAGAGACCCAGTACTTC. As protein: CASGEETQYF. The chain is built from TRBV7-2 and TRBJ2-5; unclear D gene. Trimming removed 8 bases at V and 3 bases at J, with 4 bases between. The CDR3 spans 10 residues. Looked up from germline, CDR1 is SGHTA and CDR2 is FQGNSA.

The J gene is TRBJ2-3, the V gene TRBV7-9; D may be TRBD1 (6 bases). The CDR3 sequence is 16 residues long. The germline V gene encodes CDR1 SEHNR and CDR2 FQNEAQ (reference sequence). The ends were cut back, 5 bases at V and 8 bases at J, with 23 bases in the middle. For the CDR3, the DNA is TGTGCCAGCAGCCCCGGGACAAGCATAAGCCAAGGTACGCAGTATTTT. This codes for CASSPGTSISQGTQYF.

CDR3 in DNA: TGTGCCAGCAGTTTAAATGCTCCGGGCAGGGGATCGCGCGAGCAGTACTTC. Protein product: CASSLNAPGRGSREQYF. The chain uses TRBV28 and TRBJ2-7; perhaps TRBD1 as D (6 bases). Trimming left V 2 bases short and J 6 bases short, with 23 bases between. Germline CDR1 is MDHEN and CDR2 is SYDVKM. This CDR3 spans 17 amino acids.

Of note for this clone: Given the absence of the conserved phenylalanine or tryptophan at the CDR3 end, a read error is likely. Because the CDR3's place on the DNA is in doubt, the DNA is left out and the CDR3 is given as listed by TCRdb. The gene calls are TRBV6-6 and TRBJ1-1; the table's TRBD1 call for D was not verified on the DNA. The V gene's germline CDR1 is MNHNY and CDR2 SVGAGI (reference sequence). Both ends counted, the CDR3 spans 12 residues. The CDR3 loop is CASSYNLQVPLV.

The V and J genes are TRBV6-1 and TRBJ1-5, with D uncertain. V lost 4 bases, J lost 2 bases, and 9 bases lay in between. The CDR3 is made up of 14 amino acids. Germline-derived CDR1 and CDR2 are MNHNS and SASEGT. The CDR3 loop is CASSGGYGNQPQHF. CDR3 coding DNA: TGTGCCAGCAGTGGAGGATATGGCAATCAGCCCCAGCATTTT.

The chain joins TRBV9 to TRBJ1-6; TRBD1 aligns across 9 bases. Germline trimming cut 4 bases from V and 5 bases from J; bases unmatched to any gene: 4. The CDR3 runs 15 residues. CDR1 is SGDLS and CDR2 is YYNGEE in the germline V gene. CDR3 bases: TGTGCCAGCAGCAGCCGGACAGGGGATAATTCACCCCTCCACTTT. This encodes CASSSRTGDNSPLHF.